Listed below are T cell receptor beta chains from one sample, sequenced in a study of cytomegalovirus exposure and HLA in healthy donors. Sequencing was performed with immunoSEQ multiplex PCR; in TCRdb, only in-frame clones are kept and a portion is missing. The sample consists of approximately 190,000 clones, approximately 85% of them appearing once. Sequences were obtained from PBMCs. The receptors stem from a woman aged 18-29 years in good health and CMV-seronegative. Each CDR3 is given with its conserved first and last residue. The D gene is left open where the match is weak. Expanded clones are given a class, and other clones once, few, many or no size at all.

J,V,D,size,length,CDR3,DNA
TRBJ2-1,TRBV6-1,TRBD1,.,15,CASSEKDRGYNEQFF,TGTGCCAGCAGTGAAAAGGACAGGGGCTACAATGAGCAGTTCTTC
TRBJ2-3,TRBV7-3,.,.,15,CASSKGTTSTDTQYF,TGTGCCAGCAGCAAAGGGACAACTAGCACAGATACGCAGTATTTT
TRBJ2-6,TRBV27,.,.,15,CASSRAGAGANVLTF,TGTGCCAGCAGTCGGGCAGGGGCTGGGGCCAACGTCCTGACTTTC
TRBJ2-7,TRBV7-9,TRBD1,.,15,CASSLVGTGTYEQYF,TGTGCCAGCAGCTTAGTTGGGACAGGGACCTACGAGCAGTACTTC
TRBJ2-7,TRBV18,.,.,15,CASSPSFGLPYEQYF,TGTGCCAGCTCACCAAGTTTTGGACTACCCTACGAGCAGTACTTC
TRBJ2-7,TRBV6-6,.,.,14,CASTERGSSYEQYF,TGTGCCAGCACAGAACGGGGGTCTTCCTACGAGCAGTACTTC
TRBJ1-2,TRBV19,.,.,16,CASSPDRTFFNYGYTF,TGTGCCAGTAGTCCCGATAGGACATTCTTTAACTATGGCTACACCTTC
TRBJ1-2,TRBV18,.,.,16,CASSPRSTGSSYGYTF,TGTGCCAGCTCACCACGCTCGACAGGATCAAGCTATGGCTACACCTTC
TRBJ1-3,TRBV9,.,.,12,CASSAFRNTIYF,TGTGCCAGCAGCGCTTTTCGAAACACCATATATTTT
TRBJ1-5,TRBV2,.,.,13,CASRGGEAQPQHF,TGTGCCAGCAGAGGGGGGGAAGCTCAGCCCCAGCATTTT
TRBJ1-6,TRBV5-6,TRBD1,.,16,CASSRGQGELMAPLHF,TGTGCCAGCAGCCGTGGACAGGGGGAGTTAATGGCACCCCTCCACTTT
TRBJ2-3,TRBV5-4,.,.,15,CASSLGAGVKDTQYF,TGTGCCAGCAGCTTGGGAGCAGGGGTGAAGGATACGCAGTATTTT
TRBJ1-1,TRBV13,.,.,14,CASSPGHAATEAFF,TGTGCCAGCAGCCCGGGACATGCGGCCACTGAAGCTTTCTTT
TRBJ2-7,TRBV27,TRBD2,few,15,CASSFSTSGTYEQYF,TGTGCCAGCAGTTTCTCTACTAGCGGGACTTACGAGCAGTACTTC
TRBJ2-1,TRBV10-2,TRBD2,.,17,CASSESTRTSGNNEQFF,TGCGCCAGCAGTGAGTCGACTCGGACTAGCGGGAATAATGAGCAGTTCTTC
TRBJ1-1,TRBV5-8,TRBD1,once,16,CASSFTLGTGNTEAFF,TGTGCCAGCAGTTTTACCCTAGGGACAGGGAACACTGAAGCTTTCTTT
TRBJ2-3,TRBV6-6,TRBD2,few,13,CASESGETDTQYF,TGTGCCAGCGAGAGCGGGGAAACAGATACGCAGTATTTT
TRBJ2-3,TRBV19,.,.,13,CASSQGGADTQYF,TGTGCCAGTAGTCAGGGAGGAGCAGATACGCAGTATTTT
TRBJ1-1,TRBV13,.,.,15,CASSLATSGNTEAFF,TGTGCCAGCAGCTTAGCCACCTCGGGGAACACTGAAGCTTTCTTT
TRBJ2-5,TRBV29-1,.,.,12,CSGRQGKETQYF,TGCAGCGGCCGGCAGGGGAAAGAGACCCAGTACTTC
TRBJ2-7,TRBV4-2,TRBD2,.,16,CASSQAAGGNFYEQYF,TGTGCCAGCAGCCAAGCGGCGGGGGGGAACTTTTACGAGCAGTACTTC
TRBJ1-1,TRBV5-6,.,.,14,CASSLLTYPTEAFF,TGTGCCAGCAGCTTACTGACTTACCCCACTGAAGCTTTCTTT
TRBJ1-2,TRBV6-6,.,.,15,CASSYLESRVGGYTF,TGTGCCAGCAGTTACTTGGAGTCCCGAGTCGGGGGCTACACCTTC
TRBJ2-7,TRBV7-2,.,once,12,CASSFSGYEQYF,TGTGCCAGCAGCTTTAGCGGCTACGAGCAGTACTTC
TRBJ2-6,TRBV7-8,.,.,16,CASSVLPVSGANVLTF,TGTGCCAGCAGCGTCCTCCCGGTGTCTGGGGCCAACGTCCTGACTTTC
TRBJ2-5,TRBV5-1,TRBD2,.,15,CASSLATSGSGTQYF,TGCGCCAGCAGCTTGGCTACTAGCGGTAGCGGGACCCAGTACTTC
TRBJ1-2,TRBV28,.,.,13,CASSLYGVGGYTF,TGTGCCAGCAGTTTGTACGGGGTGGGAGGCTACACCTTC
TRBJ1-2,TRBV2,TRBD1,.,15,CASRTRAGGDYGYTF,TGTGCCAGCAGGACCCGGGCAGGGGGCGACTATGGCTACACCTTC
TRBJ2-6,TRBV29-1,.,.,15,CSVEDRGSGANVLTF,TGCAGCGTTGAAGATCGGGGCTCTGGGGCCAACGTCCTGACTTTC
TRBJ1-2,TRBV27,.,.,15,CASSSSPWTNYGYTF,TGTGCCAGTAGTAGCTCTCCGTGGACAAACTATGGCTACACCTTC
TRBJ1-2,TRBV28,TRBD1,once,15,CASSQGQGLVYGYTF,TGTGCCAGCAGTCAGGGACAGGGGCTGGTGTATGGCTACACCTTC
TRBJ2-7,TRBV29-1,.,.,11,CSVEDRGEQYF,TGCAGCGTTGAAGATCGGGGCGAGCAGTACTTC
TRBJ2-7,TRBV9,TRBD2,.,13,CASSVGAGYEQYF,TGTGCCAGCAGCGTTGGAGCGGGGTACGAGCAGTACTTC
TRBJ1-4,TRBV2,TRBD1,.,12,CASKDREEKLFF,TGTGCCAGCAAAGACAGGGAGGAAAAACTGTTTTTT
TRBJ2-7,TRBV5-6,.,.,14,CASSLQGRPYEQYF,TGTGCCAGCAGCCTACAGGGTCGGCCCTACGAGCAGTACTTC
TRBJ1-4,TRBV7-6,.,.,14,CASSLTATNEKLFF,TGTGCCAGCAGCTTGACAGCAACTAATGAAAAACTGTTTTTT
TRBJ2-1,TRBV5-1,.,.,15,CASSFSRLTGNEQFF,TGCGCCAGCAGCTTCTCGCGGTTAACAGGCAATGAGCAGTTCTTC
TRBJ1-3,TRBV5-8,.,.,14,CASSFGDSGNTIYF,TGTGCCAGCAGCTTCGGAGACTCTGGAAACACCATATATTTT
TRBJ2-1,TRBV29-1,TRBD2,once,15,CSVDKSGRGVDEQFF,TGCAGCGTTGATAAGAGCGGGAGGGGAGTGGATGAGCAGTTCTTC
TRBJ2-5,TRBV5-1,.,.,14,CASSIPGLGETQYF,TGCGCCAGCAGCATACCGGGGTTAGGAGAGACCCAGTACTTC
TRBJ1-1,TRBV6-5,TRBD1,once,14,CASRGTGGDTEAFF,TGTGCCAGCAGGGGGACAGGGGGGGACACTGAAGCTTTCTTT
TRBJ1-2,TRBV7-9,TRBD1,few,15,CASSLARSGGNGYTF,TGTGCCAGCAGCTTAGCGAGGTCAGGGGGAAATGGCTACACCTTC
TRBJ1-6,TRBV5-1,TRBD1,.,15,CASSLENRGTSPLHF,TGCGCCAGCAGCTTGGAAAACAGGGGTACTTCACCCCTCCACTTT
TRBJ2-1,TRBV5-1,.,.,15,CASSFRGSSYNEQFF,TGCGCCAGCAGCTTTCGGGGGAGCTCCTACAATGAGCAGTTCTTC
TRBJ2-7,TRBV7-6,.,.,14,CASSLGGELHEQYF,TGTGCCAGCAGCTTAGGCGGGGAGCTACACGAGCAGTACTTC
TRBJ1-2,TRBV7-9,.,.,14,CASSLEVTDYGYTF,TGTGCCAGCAGCTTAGAAGTGACAGACTATGGCTACACCTTC
TRBJ2-3,TRBV5-4,TRBD2,.,16,CASSPRAGGDQDTQYF,TGTGCCAGCAGCCCACGAGCGGGGGGGGACCAGGATACGCAGTATTTT
TRBJ1-1,TRBV10-3,TRBD1,.,16,CAISGEDRGLNTEAFF,TGTGCCATCAGTGGGGAAGACAGGGGGCTGAACACTGAAGCTTTCTTT
TRBJ1-2,TRBV27,TRBD1,.,13,CASSRQGNYGYTF,TGTGCCAGCAGTCGACAGGGGAACTATGGCTACACCTTC
TRBJ1-2,TRBV18,.,.,13,CASSPSEGGGYTF,TGTGCCAGCTCACCATCCGAGGGAGGCGGCTACACCTTC
TRBJ1-2,TRBV5-6,TRBD1,.,15,CASSPDRTSNYGYTF,TGTGCCAGCAGCCCGGACAGGACCTCTAACTATGGCTACACCTTC
TRBJ2-1,TRBV7-2,.,.,13,CASLQEALAGLFF,TGTGCCAGCCTTCAAGAGGCCCTAGCCGGTCTGTTCTTC
TRBJ1-2,TRBV2,.,.,13,CASSDRSDYGYTF,TGTGCCAGCAGTGACAGGTCGGACTATGGCTACACCTTC